The next 6 T cell receptor beta chains were all read from a single sample in a study of blood T cell repertoires in COVID-19. Method: immunoSEQ multiplex PCR; TCRdb's copy keeps in-frame clones and lacks some. The sample shows about 190,000 clones, about 88% of them seen only once. The sequenced sample consisted of peripheral blood. Receptor source: a human donor in a cohort sampled during active COVID-19.

CDR3 bases: TGCGCCAGCAATAACACAGGGGGCGCGGACATTCAGTACTTC. Amino acids: CASNNTGGADIQYF. The chain carries TRBV10-1 and TRBJ2-4; 9 bases are shared with TRBD1. The CDR3 length is 14 residues. Trimming cost V 7 bases and J 8 bases; bases outside gene matches: 9. In germline, CDR1 is WNHNN, CDR2 SYGVQD (reference sequence).

The sample holds one count of this clone. V gene TRBV7-2 combines with J gene TRBJ1-2; perhaps TRBD1 as D (6 bases). The CDR3 length is 13 residues. Trimming removed 6 bases at V and 8 bases at J, with 16 bases between. The V gene's germline CDR1 is SGHTA and CDR2 FQGNSA. The CDR3 loop is CASSLLRGYGYTF. DNA of the CDR3: TGTGCCAGCAGTTTACTCAGGGGATACGGCTACACCTTC.

The V call is TRBV5-1, the J call TRBJ2-2, with 9 bases identical to TRBD1. Germline-derived CDR1 and CDR2 are SGHRS and YFSETQ. Trimming at V came to 4 bases and at J to 4 bases, leaving 8 bases not matched to a gene. The CDR3 length is 16 residues. The CDR3 loop reads CASSTGTGSSTGELFF. CDR3 in DNA: TGCGCCAGCAGCACTGGGACAGGGAGCAGCACCGGGGAGCTGTTTTTT.

Relative to its sample, this clone is medium-sized. This chain uses TRBV27 with TRBJ2-7; the match to TRBD2 covers 8 bases. The germline CDR1 and CDR2 sequences are MNHEY and SMNVEV (reference sequence). The CDR3 covers 13 residues. V was clipped by 6 bases and J by 6 bases; unmatched bases: 7. As DNA, the CDR3 is TGTGCCAGCAGCCCGACTAGCGAGGCCGAGCAGTACTTC. It is translated as CASSPTSEAEQYF.

The chain uses TRBV6-6 and TRBJ2-5; 8 bases match TRBD1. Trimming took 6 bases from V and 2 from J; bases not matched to a gene: 11. There are 16 residues in the CDR3. CDR1 and CDR2 (germline): MNHNY, SVGAGI (reference sequence). CDR3 region: CASRATGGSLQETQYF. DNA of the CDR3: TGTGCCAGCAGGGCTACAGGGGGTAGTTTGCAAGAGACCCAGTACTTC.

CDR3 bases: TGTGCCAGCAGTCCGACAGTGGCGTATGGCTACACCTTC. Translation gives CASSPTVAYGYTF. The chain combines TRBV12-3 or TRBV12-4 with TRBJ1-2, with TRBD1 as a possible D gene (5 bases). The CDR3 is 13 amino acids. The germline V and J ends were trimmed by 5 bases and 5 bases, with 12 bases remaining between them.